The rows below give T cell receptor beta chains drawn from one sample of a study of blood T cells in healthy people across ages. TCRdb redid the calling of the 5' RACE reads with MiXCR, one entry per CDR3 protein. Here the sample spans just under 900,000 distinct CDR3 sequences, more than 25% being singletons. Sequencing was carried out using blood. The receptors originated from a woman aged 80 or over in good health. Both conserved end residues are part of each CDR3. A D gene is named only where the DNA matches it firmly. Size tells how often a clone was seen (once, few, many) or the class of an expanded clone, and some rows leave it out.

d_gene,j_gene,v_gene,abundance,CDR3aa,CDR3nt
TRBD1,TRBJ2-7,TRBV7-2,many,CASSLTGTGFYEQYF,TGTGCCAGCAGCCTAACCGGGACAGGGTTCTACGAGCAGTACTTC
TRBD1,TRBJ1-3,TRBV7-2,-,CASSSQGAVTGNTIYF,TGTGCCAGCAGCTCCCAGGGGGCGGTGACTGGAAACACCATATATTTT
TRBD1,TRBJ1-5,TRBV7-2,-,CASSRTGMEPQHF,TGTGCCAGCAGCCGGACAGGGATGGAGCCCCAGCATTTT
-,TRBJ1-4,TRBV6-5,-,CASSYRGGSLTAGKRTNEKLFF,TGTGCCAGCAGTTACCGAGGAGGGTCGCTAACGGCGGGGAAACGGACTAATGAAAAACTGTTTTTT
-,TRBJ2-1,TRBV7-2,many,CASSKTQGYNEQFF,TGTGCCAGCAGCAAAACTCAGGGCTACAATGAGCAGTTCTTC
-,TRBJ2-6,TRBV5-1,many,CASSFLSNSGANVLTF,TGCGCCAGCAGCTTCCTAAGTAACTCTGGGGCCAACGTCCTGACTTTC
-,TRBJ2-3,TRBV4-1,few,CASSPIATDTQYF,TGCGCCAGCAGCCCCATCGCCACAGATACGCAGTATTTT
TRBD1,TRBJ1-2,TRBV7-2,many,CASSLAGTGTYYGYTF,TGTGCCAGCAGCTTAGCCGGGACAGGGACGTACTATGGCTACACCTTC
-,TRBJ1-2,TRBV6-1,few,CASSEVEGSYGYTF,TGTGCCAGCAGTGAAGTGGAGGGGTCCTATGGCTACACCTTC
-,TRBJ2-3,TRBV7-9,-,CASKTTGGSTDTQYF,TGTGCCAGCAAGACCACAGGAGGCAGCACAGATACGCAGTATTTT
-,TRBJ2-5,TRBV20-1,few,CSILGRQGKREQYF,TGCAGCATCCTGGGCAGGCAGGGAAAAAGGGAGCAGTACTTC
-,TRBJ1-5,TRBV19,-,CASSTLQGRNQPQHF,TGTGCCAGTAGTACTTTACAGGGACGCAATCAGCCCCAGCATTTT
TRBD1,TRBJ2-3,TRBV6-6,many,CASRPGTGVTDTQYF,TGTGCCAGCAGACCCGGGACAGGGGTTACAGATACGCAGTATTTT
TRBD1,TRBJ2-1,TRBV27,many,CASSLRPGQGYNEQFF,TGTGCCAGTTCCCTTCGGCCGGGACAGGGGTACAATGAGCAGTTCTTC
-,TRBJ2-1,TRBV7-2,many,CASSSWGQGRNEQFF,TGTGCCAGCAGCTCCTGGGGCCAGGGCAGGAATGAGCAGTTCTTC
-,TRBJ1-1,TRBV7-2,-,CASSSPPGDGAFF,TGTGCCAGCAGTTCTCCCCCCGGGGACGGAGCTTTCTTT
-,TRBJ2-2,TRBV20-1,-,CSAPRPEGAGELFF,TGCAGTGCTCCTCGACCCGAAGGCGCCGGGGAGCTGTTTTTT
-,TRBJ1-4,TRBV20-1,many,CSASQGANEKLFF,TGCAGTGCTAGTCAAGGGGCGAATGAAAAACTGTTTTTT
-,TRBJ2-6,TRBV7-2,-,CASSLVQPGANVLTF,TGTGCCAGCAGCTTAGTCCAGCCTGGGGCCAACGTCCTGACTTTC
-,TRBJ1-1,TRBV4-3,-,CASSQESTAEAFF,TGCGCCAGCAGCCAAGAGAGCACAGCTGAAGCTTTCTTT
TRBD2,TRBJ2-3,TRBV6-6,-,CASSDEGLETDTQYF,TGTGCCAGCAGTGACGAGGGACTAGAGACAGATACGCAGTATTTT
-,TRBJ2-7,TRBV10-3,once,CAISERWRAGYEQYF,TGTGCCATCAGTGAGAGGTGGAGGGCAGGATACGAGCAGTACTTC
-,TRBJ2-5,TRBV7-2,many,CASSKDSHPRETQYF,TGTGCCAGCAGCAAGGACAGTCACCCCAGGGAGACCCAGTACTTC
-,TRBJ2-7,TRBV20-1,many,CSASGDTNYEQYF,TGCAGTGCTAGTGGGGACACCAACTACGAGCAGTACTTC
TRBD2,TRBJ2-3,TRBV10-1,many,CASSDPRGTIRTDTQYF,TGCGCCAGCAGTGACCCTCGGGGGACTATACGCACAGATACGCAGTATTTT
-,TRBJ2-1,TRBV7-9,-,CASSLGPLYRLPYNEQFF,TGTGCCAGCAGCTTGGGGCCCCTCTATCGTTTACCCTACAATGAGCAGTTCTTC
TRBD1,TRBJ1-1,TRBV12-3/TRBV12-4,-,CAGTQQGRGEAFF,TGTGCCGGCACTCAACAGGGGAGGGGTGAAGCTTTCTTT
-,TRBJ1-3,TRBV12-3/TRBV12-4,-,CASSTGERDTIYF,TGTGCCAGCAGTACGGGGGAGCGGGACACCATATATTTT
TRBD1,TRBJ2-7,TRBV12-3/TRBV12-4,-,CASSLGTVGLWEQYF,TGTGCCAGCAGTTTGGGGACAGTTGGTCTATGGGAGCAGTACTTC
-,TRBJ1-1,TRBV30,-,CAWTGGGSEAFF,TGTGCCTGGACCGGGGGGGGCTCTGAAGCTTTCTTT
-,TRBJ1-4,TRBV6-1,few,CASSERGSDRGKKLFF,TGTGCCAGCAGTGAAAGGGGCAGCGACAGAGGGAAAAAACTGTTTTTT
-,TRBJ2-3,TRBV10-3,many,CAISDRADTQYF,TGTGCCATCAGTGACCGAGCAGATACGCAGTATTTT
-,TRBJ1-2,TRBV7-2,few,CASNLGKQAHYGYTF,TGTGCCAGCAACTTAGGGAAGCAGGCCCACTATGGCTACACCTTC
TRBD1,TRBJ1-5,TRBV7-9,-,CASSTGQAGQPQHF,TGTGCCAGCAGCACAGGACAGGCAGGTCAGCCCCAGCATTTT
TRBD1,TRBJ2-1,TRBV9,many,CASSVDGTGGYNEQFF,TGTGCCAGCAGCGTAGATGGGACAGGGGGCTACAATGAGCAGTTCTTC
-,TRBJ1-6,TRBV12-3/TRBV12-4,-,CASSYDSSYNSPLHF,TGTGCCAGCAGTTACGACAGCTCCTATAATTCACCCCTCCACTTT
-,TRBJ1-2,TRBV5-1,many,CASSLNPLDSFYGYTF,TGCGCCAGCAGCTTGAACCCCCTTGACAGTTTCTATGGCTACACCTTC
TRBD1,TRBJ2-5,TRBV6-5,many,CASRLDRGETQYF,TGTGCCAGCAGACTGGACAGGGGAGAGACCCAGTACTTC
-,TRBJ2-3,TRBV7-2,many,CASTPVDTQYF,TGTGCCAGCACCCCGGTGGATACGCAGTATTTT
TRBD1,TRBJ1-2,TRBV7-2,-,CASSLAGTGISGYTF,TGTGCCAGCAGCTTAGCCGGGACAGGGATATCTGGCTACACCTTC
TRBD1,TRBJ1-4,TRBV4-2,many,CASKRTGGLSTNEKLFF,TGTGCCAGCAAGCGGACAGGGGGCCTGTCAACTAATGAAAAACTGTTTTTT
-,TRBJ1-5,TRBV5-1,few,CASSLGPPGTSNQPQHF,TGCGCCAGCAGCCTCGGGCCTCCTGGGACTAGCAATCAGCCCCAGCATTTT
TRBD2,TRBJ2-3,TRBV5-1,-,CASSRSGGGKTDTQYF,TGCGCCAGCAGCCGGAGCGGGGGCGGGAAGACAGATACGCAGTATTTT
TRBD1,TRBJ2-4,TRBV19,few,CASSMTGAKNIQYF,TGTGCCAGTAGTATGACAGGGGCCAAAAACATTCAGTACTTC
-,TRBJ1-6,TRBV19,-,CASSMAGSYNSPLHF,TGTGCCAGTAGTATGGCAGGGTCCTATAATTCACCCCTCCACTTT
-,TRBJ2-7,TRBV3-1,many,CASSRGPPPTYEQYF,TGTGCCAGCAGCCGGGGACCCCCCCCAACCTACGAGCAGTACTTC
-,TRBJ2-1,TRBV20-1,-,CSATRGSSRNNEQFF,TGCAGTGCTACCCGGGGGAGCAGCAGAAACAATGAGCAGTTCTTC
-,TRBJ1-2,TRBV9,many,CASSPGTLNRGYTF,TGTGCCAGCAGTCCTGGGACGCTCAACAGGGGCTACACCTTC
TRBD1,TRBJ1-5,TRBV6-2/TRBV6-3,-,CASRIGQANQPQHF,TGTGCCAGCAGGATCGGACAGGCTAATCAGCCCCAGCATTTT
-,TRBJ2-2,TRBV12-3/TRBV12-4,many,CASSLAGTNTGELFF,TGTGCCAGCAGTTTAGCTGGGACCAACACCGGGGAGCTGTTTTTT
TRBD1,TRBJ2-7,TRBV27,-,CASSLIAGGGYEQYF,TGTGCCAGCAGTTTGATAGCAGGGGGCGGGTACGAGCAGTACTTC
-,TRBJ2-1,TRBV7-2,many,CASSFGGLYNEQFF,TGTGCCAGCAGCTTCGGGGGACTGTACAATGAGCAGTTCTTC
-,TRBJ2-5,TRBV15,many,CATSSGRWETQYF,TGTGCCACCAGCAGTGGGAGATGGGAGACCCAGTACTTC
-,TRBJ2-5,TRBV20-1,many,CSARDPSGRGGKFGTQYF,TGCAGTGCTAGAGACCCCTCCGGGCGAGGCGGCAAGTTTGGGACCCAGTACTTC
TRBD1,TRBJ1-6,TRBV6-5,-,CASRWGQGDNSPLHF,TGTGCCAGCAGATGGGGACAGGGAGATAATTCACCCCTCCACTTT
TRBD1,TRBJ2-1,TRBV14,few,CASSQDGRGQQFF,TGTGCCAGCAGCCAAGACGGAAGGGGGCAGCAGTTCTTC
TRBD1,TRBJ2-5,TRBV12-3/TRBV12-4,many,CASRTGLLETQYF,TGTGCCAGCAGGACAGGGCTGTTAGAGACCCAGTACTTC